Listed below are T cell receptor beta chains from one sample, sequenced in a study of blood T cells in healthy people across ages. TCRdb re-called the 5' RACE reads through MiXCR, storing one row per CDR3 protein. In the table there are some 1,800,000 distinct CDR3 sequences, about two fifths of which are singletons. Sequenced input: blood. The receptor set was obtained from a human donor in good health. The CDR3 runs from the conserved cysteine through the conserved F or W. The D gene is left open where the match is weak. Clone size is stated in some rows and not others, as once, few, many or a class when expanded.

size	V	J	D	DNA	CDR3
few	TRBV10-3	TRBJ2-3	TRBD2	TGTGCCAACGCCTTTAGCGGGGGGGCCGCAGATACGCAGTATTTT	CANAFSGGAADTQYF
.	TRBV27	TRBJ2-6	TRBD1	TGTGCCAGCAGTTCGTGGGACAGGGGAACTGGGGCCAGCGTCCTGACTTTC	CASSSWDRGTGASVLTF
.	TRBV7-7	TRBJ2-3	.	TGTGCCAGCAGCTCACTGAGGGGAAATACGCAGTATTTT	CASSSLRGNTQYF
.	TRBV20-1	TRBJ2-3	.	TGCAGTCCGGCGACTTTTTCCACAGATACGCAGTATTTT	CSPATFSTDTQYF
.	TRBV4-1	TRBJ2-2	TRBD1	TGCGCCAGCAGCCACGACGGACAGGGGGGAACCGGGGAGCTGTTTTTT	CASSHDGQGGTGELFF
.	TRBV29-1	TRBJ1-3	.	TGCAGCGTTGCAACCCTTAAAACAAGCGCTGGAAACACCATATATTTT	CSVATLKTSAGNTIYF
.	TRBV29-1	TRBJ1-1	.	TGCAGCGTCGAAGGAGGAAGGGCTTTCTTT	CSVEGGRAFF
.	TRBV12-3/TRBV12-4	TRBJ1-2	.	TGTGCCAGCAGTTTAAGGTCCGGCTATGGCTACACCTTC	CASSLRSGYGYTF
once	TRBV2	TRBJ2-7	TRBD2	TGTGCCGGCAGCGCCGGGACTACCTACGAGCAGTACTTC	CAGSAGTTYEQYF
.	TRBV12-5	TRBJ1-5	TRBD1	TGTGCTAGTGGGCAAACGACAGGGGATAGTCAGCCCCAGCATTTT	CASGQTTGDSQPQHF
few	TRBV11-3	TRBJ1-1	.	TGTGCCAGCAGCTTAGGGAGACAGTTGACTGAAGCTTTCTTT	CASSLGRQLTEAFF
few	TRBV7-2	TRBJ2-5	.	TGTGCCAGCAGCCCCAGCCGGAGCAGTATGGAGACCCAGTACTTC	CASSPSRSSMETQYF
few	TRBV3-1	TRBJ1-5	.	TGTGCCAGCAGCCAATCTATAGGGGCTAATCAGCCCCAGCATTTT	CASSQSIGANQPQHF
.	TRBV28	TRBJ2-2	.	TGTGCCAGCACCGATACAGGGCGTTGGACCGGGGAGCTGTTTTTT	CASTDTGRWTGELFF
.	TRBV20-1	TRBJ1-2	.	TGCAGTGCTAGAGGACCTCAAGGGAGCGGCTACACCTTC	CSARGPQGSGYTF
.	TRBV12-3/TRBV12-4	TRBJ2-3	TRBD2	TGTGCCAGCAGTATCAGCGGGGGGGGGAATACGCAGTATTTT	CASSISGGGNTQYF
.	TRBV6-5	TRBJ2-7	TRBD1	TGTGCCAGCAGTTACCCCACCCGGGACAGGAATTATCCCGAGCAGTACTTC	CASSYPTRDRNYPEQYF
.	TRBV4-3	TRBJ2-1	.	TGCGCCAGCAGCCCGAGGGAATCCCCCTCCTACAATGAGCAGTTCTTC	CASSPRESPSYNEQFF
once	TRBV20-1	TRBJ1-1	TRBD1	TGCAGTGCTAGAGCTGGGACAGCAGACACTGAAGCTTTCTTT	CSARAGTADTEAFF
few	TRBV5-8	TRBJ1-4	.	TGTGCCAGCAGAGAATGGGGCGACGAAAAACTGTTTTTT	CASREWGDEKLFF
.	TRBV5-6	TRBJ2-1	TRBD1	TGTGCCAGCAGCTGGAGTCAGGGGGCTTACAATGAGCAGTTCTTC	CASSWSQGAYNEQFF
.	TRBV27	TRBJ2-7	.	TGTGCCAGCAGTTTATCCATCAGGGGCCCTTCCTACGAGCAGTACTTC	CASSLSIRGPSYEQYF
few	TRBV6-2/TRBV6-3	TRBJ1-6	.	TGTGCCAGCAGCCCTCCGACAGTCACCCTCCACTTT	CASSPPTVTLHF
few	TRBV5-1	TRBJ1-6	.	TGCGCCAGCAGCTTGTATTCGCGGGATTCACCCCTCCACTTT	CASSLYSRDSPLHF
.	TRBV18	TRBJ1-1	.	TGTGCCAGCTCACGGCGTGAAGTGGCGGACAACACTGAAGCTTTCTTT	CASSRREVADNTEAFF
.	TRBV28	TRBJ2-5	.	TGTGCCAGCAGTTGGGGTCTAACTACTTGGTACTTC	CASSWGLTTWYF
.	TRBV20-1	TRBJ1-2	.	TGCAGTGCTAGGGAGGTTGGCTACACCTTC	CSAREVGYTF
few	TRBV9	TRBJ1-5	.	TGTGCCAGCAGCGTAGGGGTTAATCAGCCCCAGCATTTT	CASSVGVNQPQHF
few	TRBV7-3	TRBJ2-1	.	TGTGCCAGCAGCTCACGAACAGGGACTGCCTACAATGAGCAGTTCTTC	CASSSRTGTAYNEQFF
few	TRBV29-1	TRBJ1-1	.	TGCAGCGTTGAAGTACTTGGGAAGGGGGATATGGGGAACACTGAAGCTTTCTTT	CSVEVLGKGDMGNTEAFF
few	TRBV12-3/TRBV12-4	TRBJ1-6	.	TGTGCCAGCAGTTTGTACAGCTATAATTCACCCCTCCACTTT	CASSLYSYNSPLHF
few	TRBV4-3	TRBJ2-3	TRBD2	TGCGCCAGCAGCCAAGGACTAGCTATAACAGATACGCAGTATTTT	CASSQGLAITDTQYF
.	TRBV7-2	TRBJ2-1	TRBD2	TGTGCCAGCAGCCCATTGACTAGCGGGGGGGACAATGAGCAGTTCTTC	CASSPLTSGGDNEQFF
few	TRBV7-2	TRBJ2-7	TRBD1	TGTGCCAGCAGCGCAAATCCCTTCCAGGGGGCGGCCTACGAGCAGTACTTC	CASSANPFQGAAYEQYF
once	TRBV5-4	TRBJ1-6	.	TGTGCCAGCAGCCCCGGAGGTGCAGGGACCCACTCCTATAATTCACCCCTCCACTTT	CASSPGGAGTHSYNSPLHF
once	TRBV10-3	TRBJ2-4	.	TGTGCCATCAGTGACGTAGACAATGAGCAGTACTTC	CAISDVDNEQYF
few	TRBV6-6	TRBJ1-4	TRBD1	TGTGCCAGCAGTGCGACAGGGATAGGGGCTAATGAAAAACTGTTTTTT	CASSATGIGANEKLFF
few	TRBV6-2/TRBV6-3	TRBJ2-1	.	TGTGCCAGCAGTTACGATACGGCGGGGCTCTACAATGAGCAGTTCTTC	CASSYDTAGLYNEQFF
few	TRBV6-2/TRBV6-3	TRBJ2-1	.	TGTGCCACCCCTGAGGCTACACCCTACAATGAGCAGTTCTTC	CATPEATPYNEQFF
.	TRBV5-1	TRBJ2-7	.	TGCGCCAGCAGCTACGCCAGGGCACTTTTTATCGACGAGCAGTACTTC	CASSYARALFIDEQYF
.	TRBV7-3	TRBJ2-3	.	TGTGCCAGCAGCTTTGGGTTGGTAGATACGCAGTATTTT	CASSFGLVDTQYF
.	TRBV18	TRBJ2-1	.	TGTGCCAGCTCACCGGCAGACAGCTCCTACAATGAGCAGTTCTTC	CASSPADSSYNEQFF
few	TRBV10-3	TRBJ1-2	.	TGTGCCATCAGTGAGTCCCAGATCCTCTGGGGCGGCTACACCTTC	CAISESQILWGGYTF
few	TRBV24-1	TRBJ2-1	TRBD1	TGTGCCACCAGGGGACAGGGGGCCGGCAATGAGCAGTTCTTC	CATRGQGAGNEQFF
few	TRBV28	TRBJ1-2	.	TGTGCCGTCCGGCCAAAAACTAACTATGGCTACACCTTC	CAVRPKTNYGYTF
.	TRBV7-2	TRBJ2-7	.	TGTGCCAGCAGCTCGGGCGGGGTCTTCCCGGGCCTAAACCCCTACGAGCAGTACTTC	CASSSGGVFPGLNPYEQYF